The subject of this entry is one TCR beta chain. There are a few counts of this clone. The antigen this receptor binds is unknown. No base-level quality is on record; no much larger clone is a single base apart. The immunoSEQ Assay was used to immunosequence TCRbeta CDR3 regions from genomic DNA. Before high-throughput sequencing, the genomic DNA was amplified using bias-controlled multiplex PCR. As for how the authors treated the data: To quantify the absolute abundance of each unique TCRbeta CDR3 region, the sequences were collapsed and filtered. Clonality, defined as 1 minus Pielou's evenness, was calculated using only productive rearrangements. Clones with significantly greater frequencies in on-treatment versus baseline samples were identified using a previously published method. TCRdb retrieved this table from immuneACCESS and kept in-frame rearrangements only. Not all clones are present; in checked studies, unresolved V genes account for under half, and no reason is known for the remainder. V and J calls and clone size come straight from that table; D and trimming were deduced from the DNA. The sample profile shows under 45,000 clones; 80% to 90% of them were found once. Clones ranked in the top ten supply around 5.4% of the sample.

The data are from a study of sequential checkpoint blockade in melanoma (dated by TCRdb to 2018 to 2020). As for the study more broadly: Patients were randomized 1:1 to first-line nivolumab followed by ipilimumab (arm A) or ipilimumab followed by nivolumab (arm B). Maintenance nivolumab was given following each of the two trial sequences.

Study-level results and caveats: The response-prediction model combining TCR metrics and mutation burden needs validation in larger, independent patient cohorts.

The CDR3, cysteine through phenylalanine, is 13 amino acids long. CDR3 DNA is the only sequence kept; it has 39 bases, read in frame from the first base. V is clipped by 1 base and J by 17 bases, and the sequence between their germline boundaries is 17 bases long. The germline V gene (reference sequence) gives CDR1 as SEHNR and CDR2 as FQNEAQ. The treatment or condition label, read with the paper, signifies: randomized to nivolumab then ipilimumab (arm A) or the reverse (arm B). Prior DNA-damaging chemotherapy had not been received by any trial patient. On a FACS Aria II flow cytometer, live CD3+CD8+ cells that were negative for CD19 and CD56 were sorted from thawed PBMCs. Samples came from patients with melanoma in CheckMate 064, a randomized, open-label phase II trial of sequential checkpoint blockade. Peripheral blood mononuclear cells were collected by leukapheresis, purified with Ficoll-Paque, and frozen in human serum with roughly 9.9% DMSO. Purity of sorted blood CD3+CD8+ cells was verified at >95% immediately after sorting, followed by DNA extraction.

The chain is assembled from TRBV7-9 and TRBJ1-4; tentative D gene TRBD1, with 5 bases matching. This receptor was taken from a human donor with melanoma. Specimen: CD8+ T cells sorted from blood (inferred from file names), collected from a patient given nivolumab and ipilimumab in sequence. The bases are TGTGCCAGCAGCTTAGACCCCGACAGTGCCGCCTTTTTT. This sequence encodes CASSLDPDSAAFF. When the CDR3 is completed using the reference TRBV7-9 and TRBJ1-4 genes on either side, the full variable domain is DTGVSQNPRHKITKRGQNVTFRCDPISEHNRLYWYRQTLGQGPEFLTYFQNEAQLEKSRLLSDRFSAERPKGSFSTLEIQRTEQGDSAMYLCASSLDPDSAAFFGSGTQLSVL.